This T cell receptor beta chain was profiled in a study of blood T cell repertoires in COVID-19. Study summary: Acute and convalescent COVID-19 samples came from the United States, Italy and Spain. T cells, B-cell-depleted T cells, or PBMCs provided the cDNA or gDNA that served as material.

CDR3 length equals 16 residues. CDR1 and CDR2 (germline): MDHEN, SYDVKM. V lost 5 bases and J lost 5, with 21 bases in between. Per the original data handling: Reference gene primer amplification gave estimated nucleated cell counts. Profiled with immunoSEQ multiplex PCR; TCRdb holds only in-frame clones, not every one. V and J calls and clone size follow that table, whereas D and trimming were derived from the DNA. The profile shows approximately 200,000 clones, about 85% of them singletons. The sequenced material came from peripheral blood. This chain connects TRBV28 to TRBJ2-5; D perhaps matches TRBD2 (5 bases). This TCR came from a man aged 50 or older who had recovered from COVID-19. The CDR3 region has the DNA TGTGCCAGCAGTCCCCTAGCCGTGGGAGTCGGGGAGACCCAGTACTTC. Translating it yields CASSPLAVGVGETQYF.